Following are 11 T cell receptor beta chains from one sample sequenced in a study of OX40 agonist ivuxolimab in advanced cancers. Library preparation employed the immunoSEQ multiplex PCR assay. TCRdb took this table from immuneACCESS and kept in-frame rearrangements with V and J called. Such tables lack part of the clones; where checked against another copy, unresolved V genes explain under half of the gap, and the rest is unexplained. This sample comprises about 76,000 clones, around 90% of them detected only once. Of the sample, under 15% is held by the ten largest clones. Sequenced here: CD4+ or CD8+ T cells sorted from blood, sampled in a trial of the OX40 agonist ivuxolimab. The receptors come from an adult with an advanced solid tumor such as melanoma, head and neck, liver or kidney cancer.

The V gene is TRBV28, the J gene TRBJ2-7; 7 bases line up with TRBD1. CDR3 length equals 14 residues. Germline CDR1 is MDHEN and CDR2 is SYDVKM. Trimming at V came to 2 bases and at J to 3 bases, leaving 4 bases not matched to a gene. The CDR3 loop reads CASSLIGTDYEQYF. The CDR3 DNA reads as TGTGCCAGCAGTTTAATCGGGACAGACTACGAGCAGTACTTC.

The chain couples TRBV7-2 to TRBJ2-2; no clear D gene. Trimming removed 4 bases from V and 5 bases from J, with 8 bases in between. This CDR3 has 13 amino acids. CDR1 SGHTA and CDR2 FQGNSA come from the germline V gene. CDR3 sequence reads: CASSSRRTGELFF. Written as DNA, the CDR3 is TGTGCCAGCAGCTCCCGACGTACCGGGGAGCTGTTTTTT.

The rearrangement joins TRBV18 to TRBJ2-5; no clear D. The germline V gene encodes CDR1 KGHSH and CDR2 LQKENI. This CDR3 has 12 amino acids. Deletions cut 3 bases from V and 5 bases from J, with 7 bases between. CDR3 loop: CASSPRRETQYF. The CDR3 nucleotides read TGTGCCAGCTCACCCCGCCGGGAGACCCAGTACTTC.

The chain recombines TRBV7-9 with TRBJ2-5, with unresolved D. The CDR3 totals 11 residues. Trimming took 1 base from V and 8 from J, leaving 5 bases between them. Germline CDR1 SEHNR, CDR2 FQNEAQ (reference sequence). DNA of the CDR3: TGTGCCAGCAGCTTAGAGGGTACCCAGTACTTC. Translation: CASSLEGTQYF.

The rearrangement joins TRBV4-1 to TRBJ2-1; TRBD2 matches at 10 bases. The CDR3 is 17 residues long. Germline CDR1 and CDR2: MGHRA and YSYEKL. Trimming removed 0 bases from V and 4 bases from J; junction bases left unmatched: 6. CDR3: CASSQDIAGGGYNEQFF. CDR3 bases: TGCGCCAGCAGCCAAGACATAGCGGGGGGTGGGTACAATGAGCAGTTCTTC.

V and J are TRBV27 and TRBJ2-1, with 7 bases identical to TRBD2. CDR3 size: 14 residues. Looked up from germline, CDR1 is MNHEY and CDR2 is SMNVEV (reference sequence). V gave up 7 bases and J gave up 4 bases; unmatched junction bases: 7. The CDR3 protein is CASTRGSGYNEQFF. DNA of the CDR3: TGTGCCAGCACCCGGGGTAGCGGGTACAATGAGCAGTTCTTC.

Here the CDR3 reads CASSLGGQPPGGYTF. CDR3 bases: TGTGCCAGCAGCTTAGGAGGGCAGCCTCCGGGAGGCTACACCTTC. The chain has TRBV7-6 and TRBJ1-2; D call uncertain. The germline gives CDR1 SGHVS, CDR2 FNYEAQ. V shed 1 base and J shed 8 bases, with 17 bases lying between them. The CDR3 covers 15 residues. Combining the CDR3 with reference TRBV7-6 and TRBJ1-2 gives the whole variable domain GAGVSQSPRYKVTKRGQDVALRCDPISGHVSLYWYRQALGQGPEFLTYFNYEAQQDKSGLPNDRFSAERPEGSISTLTIQRTEQRDSAMYRCASSLGGQPPGGYTFGSGTRLTVV.

This chain joins TRBV6-5 and TRBJ1-2; no definite D call. Trimming removed 6 bases at V and 4 bases at J, with 12 bases between. Germline V gene sequence: CDR1 MNHEY, CDR2 SVGAGI. This CDR3 contains 13 residues. The chain's CDR3 is CASRMGGFYGYTF. The DNA of the CDR3 is TGTGCCAGCAGAATGGGCGGATTCTATGGCTACACCTTC.

V gene TRBV6-1 combines with J gene TRBJ2-7, with D perhaps matching TRBD1 (6 bases). Germline V gene sequence: CDR1 MNHNS, CDR2 SASEGT. The CDR3 spans 14 residues. Trimming shortened V by 4 bases and J by 2 bases, and 12 bases separated the two germline ends. The CDR3 coding sequence is TGTGCCAGCAGTGTACAGGGCCCCCCCTACGAGCAGTACTTC. As protein: CASSVQGPPYEQYF.

The rearrangement uses TRBV27 and TRBJ2-2, with 8 bases lining up with TRBD1. The CDR3 extends over 14 amino acids. Germline loops: CDR1 MNHEY, CDR2 SMNVEV (reference sequence). V shed 6 bases, J shed 4 bases, and the junction held 4 bases outside the gene matches. The CDR3 loop reads CASSPGQATGELFF. CDR3 in DNA: TGTGCCAGCAGCCCGGGACAGGCCACCGGGGAGCTGTTTTTT.

This clone was observed a few times. The chain has TRBV30 and TRBJ1-3; unclear D gene. Germline V gene lookup returns CDR1 GTSNPN and CDR2 SVGIG (reference sequence). CDR3 length: 10 residues. The V gene lost 5 bases and the J gene lost 8 bases, with 7 bases spanning the gap. The DNA for the CDR3 is TGTGCCTGGGGGTGGGACACCATATATTTT. Translated: CAWGWDTIYF.